Listed below are T cell receptor beta chains from one sample, sequenced in a study of spatial heterogeneity in lung cancer. TCRdb re-called the 5' RACE reads through MiXCR, storing one row per CDR3 protein. The table includes around 14,000 distinct CDR3 sequences, under 14% detected once. This specimen was PBMCs, taken at surgery. Source of these receptors: a female donor with early-stage non-small cell lung cancer. The CDR3 runs from the conserved cysteine through the conserved F or W. The D gene is left open where the match is weak. Clone size, where shown, is once, few, many, or a class for clones that have expanded.

V: TRBV12-3/TRBV12-4
D: TRBD2
J: TRBJ2-7
size: many
CDR3: CASRRGTSFEQYF
DNA: TGTGCCAGCAGACGAGGGACTAGCTTCGAGCAGTACTTC

V: TRBV10-1
D: .
J: TRBJ2-4
size: few
CDR3: CASSVGDGKNIQYF
DNA: TGCGCCAGCAGTGTGGGGGACGGCAAAAACATTCAGTACTTC

V: TRBV24-1
D: TRBD2
J: TRBJ2-3
size: many
CDR3: CATSDLALAVTDTQYF
DNA: TGTGCCACCAGTGATTTGGCGCTAGCGGTCACAGATACGCAGTATTTT

V: TRBV6-1
D: TRBD1
J: TRBJ2-7
size: many
CDR3: CASSEEGQGASEQYF
DNA: TGTGCCAGCAGTGAAGAGGGGCAGGGGGCTAGCGAGCAGTACTTC

V: TRBV23-1
D: TRBD1
J: TRBJ2-3
size: many
CDR3: CASSQSRAVQGWVTDTQYF
DNA: TGCGCCAGCAGTCAATCGAGGGCCGTACAGGGGTGGGTCACAGATACGCAGTATTTT

V: TRBV7-8
D: .
J: TRBJ1-1
size: .
CDR3: CASTVQPGSTEAFF
DNA: TGTGCCAGCACCGTCCAGCCAGGGAGCACTGAAGCTTTCTTT

V: TRBV3-1
D: .
J: TRBJ1-2
size: many
CDR3: CASSQDRQRGRLDYYGYTF
DNA: TGTGCCAGCAGCCAAGATCGGCAGAGGGGCCGGTTGGACTACTATGGCTACACCTTC

V: TRBV19
D: .
J: TRBJ2-6
size: .
CDR3: CASSIAPPGRLGGANVLTF
DNA: TGTGCCAGTAGTATTGCCCCCCCAGGCCGCCTTGGAGGGGCCAACGTCCTGACTTTC

V: TRBV5-1
D: .
J: TRBJ1-1
size: many
CDR3: CASSLLQGSNTEAFF
DNA: TGCGCCAGCAGCTTGTTGCAGGGAAGCAACACTGAAGCTTTCTTT

V: TRBV24-1
D: TRBD2
J: TRBJ2-3
size: many
CDR3: CATSLAGADTQYF
DNA: TGTGCCACTTCTCTAGCGGGGGCAGATACGCAGTATTTT

V: TRBV24-1
D: .
J: TRBJ1-5
size: many
CDR3: CATSPQARRTGHRYQPQHF
DNA: TGTGCCACCAGCCCCCAAGCGAGGAGAACAGGTCACCGTTATCAGCCCCAGCATTTT

V: TRBV6-6
D: .
J: TRBJ2-7
size: many
CDR3: CASSYSKGTYTYEQYF
DNA: TGTGCCAGCAGTTACTCGAAGGGGACGTATACCTACGAGCAGTACTTC

V: TRBV7-2
D: .
J: TRBJ1-3
size: many
CDR3: CASSPRAPMRTENTIYF
DNA: TGTGCCAGCAGCCCCAGGGCCCCTATGAGAACTGAAAACACCATATATTTT

V: TRBV15
D: TRBD2
J: TRBJ2-5
size: many
CDR3: CATSARTSGVETQYF
DNA: TGTGCCACCAGCGCCAGGACTAGCGGGGTGGAGACCCAGTACTTC

V: TRBV7-8
D: .
J: TRBJ1-6
size: .
CDR3: CASSLRNPGGANNSPLHF
DNA: TGTGCCAGCAGCTTAAGAAACCCGGGGGGCGCGAATAATTCACCCCTCCACTTT

V: TRBV14
D: .
J: TRBJ1-1
size: few
CDR3: CASSPPGGGRNTEAFF
DNA: TGTGCCAGCAGCCCCCCAGGAGGGGGACGAAACACTGAAGCTTTCTTT

V: TRBV5-1
D: .
J: TRBJ1-1
size: many
CDR3: CASFEDRPTEAFF
DNA: TGCGCATCGTTTGAGGATCGCCCCACTGAAGCTTTCTTT